These T cell receptor beta chains were read from a single sample in a study of blood T cell repertoires in COVID-19. TCRdb keeps only in-frame clones here, not all; method: immunoSEQ multiplex PCR. This repertoire shows about 200,000 clones, 87% found once; its top ten account for 6.2%. The sample was peripheral blood. The source is a man aged 55 to 69 who had recovered from COVID-19. Each CDR3 is given with its conserved first and last residue. Each record gives: J gene, clone size, V gene, D gene, CDR3 protein, CDR3 DNA. A D gene is named only where the DNA matches it firmly. Some rows mark clone size as missing; the rest say once, few, many or name a class of expanded clone.

j_gene: TRBJ1-4; abundance: NA; v_gene: TRBV15; d_gene: TRBD1; CDR3aa: CATSMDRGREKLFF; CDR3nt: TGTGCCACCAGCATGGACAGGGGACGAGAAAAACTGTTTTTT
j_gene: TRBJ1-3; abundance: NA; v_gene: TRBV2; d_gene: TRBD1; CDR3aa: CASRVTGIGNTIYF; CDR3nt: TGTGCCAGCAGGGTGACAGGGATTGGAAACACCATATATTTT
j_gene: TRBJ1-1; abundance: NA; v_gene: TRBV6-1; d_gene: TRBD1; CDR3aa: CASAGGDRVEAFF; CDR3nt: TGTGCCAGCGCAGGAGGGGACAGGGTTGAAGCTTTCTTT
j_gene: TRBJ2-7; abundance: NA; v_gene: TRBV6-2/TRBV6-3; d_gene: NA; CDR3aa: CASSFTIYEQYF; CDR3nt: TGTGCCAGCAGCTTTACAATCTACGAGCAGTACTTC
j_gene: TRBJ2-1; abundance: NA; v_gene: TRBV11-2; d_gene: NA; CDR3aa: CASSLRGGSGPYNEQFF; CDR3nt: TGTGCCAGCAGCTTACGGGGAGGTAGCGGACCATACAATGAGCAGTTCTTC
j_gene: TRBJ1-2; abundance: NA; v_gene: TRBV7-9; d_gene: NA; CDR3aa: CASSREGGYTF; CDR3nt: TGTGCCAGCAGCCGGGAGGGGGGCTACACCTTC
j_gene: TRBJ1-5; abundance: NA; v_gene: TRBV2; d_gene: NA; CDR3aa: CASKWGRPHNQPQHF; CDR3nt: TGTGCCAGCAAATGGGGGCGCCCCCACAATCAGCCCCAGCATTTT
j_gene: TRBJ2-3; abundance: NA; v_gene: TRBV19; d_gene: NA; CDR3aa: CASTQGADTQYF; CDR3nt: TGTGCCAGTACCCAAGGGGCAGATACGCAGTATTTT
j_gene: TRBJ2-2; abundance: NA; v_gene: TRBV11-2; d_gene: NA; CDR3aa: CASSPNTDRANTGELFF; CDR3nt: TGTGCCAGCAGCCCCAATACGGACAGAGCGAACACCGGGGAGCTGTTTTTT
j_gene: TRBJ2-7; abundance: NA; v_gene: TRBV3-1/TRBV3-2; d_gene: NA; CDR3aa: CASSGRLGVAQYF; CDR3nt: TGTGCCAGCAGCGGAAGACTTGGAGTGGCGCAGTACTTC
j_gene: TRBJ2-2; abundance: once; v_gene: TRBV3-1/TRBV3-2; d_gene: NA; CDR3aa: CASSRLAGNTGELFF; CDR3nt: TGTGCCAGCAGCCGTCTGGCGGGAAACACCGGGGAGCTGTTTTTT
j_gene: TRBJ2-2; abundance: NA; v_gene: TRBV6-2/TRBV6-3; d_gene: TRBD1; CDR3aa: CASSYYFQGAGELFF; CDR3nt: TGTGCCAGCAGTTACTATTTCCAGGGGGCCGGGGAGCTGTTTTTT
j_gene: TRBJ1-2; abundance: NA; v_gene: TRBV10-3; d_gene: NA; CDR3aa: CAISHRPTNREVNYGYTF; CDR3nt: TGTGCCATCAGCCACCGGCCCACGAACAGGGAAGTGAACTATGGCTACACCTTC
j_gene: TRBJ2-3; abundance: once; v_gene: TRBV28; d_gene: TRBD1; CDR3aa: CASRETGSDTQYF; CDR3nt: TGTGCCAGCAGAGAGACAGGGTCAGATACGCAGTATTTT
j_gene: TRBJ2-3; abundance: NA; v_gene: TRBV27; d_gene: NA; CDR3aa: CASSLSRGDTQYF; CDR3nt: TGTGCCAGCAGTTTATCTCGGGGAGATACGCAGTATTTT
j_gene: TRBJ1-1; abundance: few; v_gene: TRBV5-1; d_gene: NA; CDR3aa: CASSLGGTTNTEAFF; CDR3nt: TGCGCCAGCAGCTTGGGAGGGACAACAAACACTGAAGCTTTCTTT
j_gene: TRBJ2-1; abundance: NA; v_gene: TRBV19; d_gene: TRBD2; CDR3aa: CASSTTQAGVGNEQFF; CDR3nt: TGTGCCAGTAGTACCACACAAGCGGGAGTAGGTAATGAGCAGTTCTTC
j_gene: TRBJ1-2; abundance: NA; v_gene: TRBV21-1; d_gene: NA; CDR3aa: CASSKGWRVYGYTF; CDR3nt: TGTGCCAGCAGCAAAGGCTGGCGGGTCTATGGCTACACCTTC
j_gene: TRBJ1-5; abundance: once; v_gene: TRBV6-5; d_gene: NA; CDR3aa: CASSPGPVLPQHF; CDR3nt: TGTGCCAGCAGCCCCGGTCCGGTTTTGCCCCAGCATTTT
j_gene: TRBJ1-6; abundance: NA; v_gene: TRBV11-3; d_gene: NA; CDR3aa: CASSSGDSYNSPLHF; CDR3nt: TGTGCCAGCAGCTCAGGGGACTCCTATAATTCACCCCTCCACTTT
j_gene: TRBJ1-5; abundance: NA; v_gene: TRBV7-9; d_gene: TRBD1; CDR3aa: CASSGGQGARSGNQPQHF; CDR3nt: TGTGCCAGCAGCGGGGGACAGGGGGCTAGATCGGGCAATCAGCCCCAGCATTTT
j_gene: TRBJ1-5; abundance: NA; v_gene: TRBV12-5; d_gene: NA; CDR3aa: CASGLVENQPQHF; CDR3nt: TGTGCTAGTGGTTTGGTGGAGAATCAGCCCCAGCATTTT
j_gene: TRBJ1-2; abundance: once; v_gene: TRBV28; d_gene: TRBD1; CDR3aa: CASSLGGQVYGYTF; CDR3nt: TGTGCCAGCAGTTTAGGGGGACAGGTCTATGGCTACACCTTC